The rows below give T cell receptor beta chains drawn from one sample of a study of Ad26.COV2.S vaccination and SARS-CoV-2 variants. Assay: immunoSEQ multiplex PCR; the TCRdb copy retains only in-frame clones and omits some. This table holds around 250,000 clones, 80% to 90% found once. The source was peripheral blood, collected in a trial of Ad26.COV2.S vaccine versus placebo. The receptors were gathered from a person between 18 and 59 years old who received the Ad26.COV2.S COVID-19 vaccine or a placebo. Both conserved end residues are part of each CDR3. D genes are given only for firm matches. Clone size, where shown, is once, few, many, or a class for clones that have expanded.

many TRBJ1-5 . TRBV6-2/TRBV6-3 TGTGCCAGCAGTTACCAAGGGATCATCCAGCCCCAGCATTTT CASSYQGIIQPQHF
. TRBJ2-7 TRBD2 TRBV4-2 TGTGCCAGCAGCTCCCCGGGGGGGGAGGCCTACGAGCAGTACTTC CASSSPGGEAYEQYF
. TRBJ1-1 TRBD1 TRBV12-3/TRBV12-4 TGTGCCAGCAGTTCCGACAGGGCCGCTGAAGCTTTCTTT CASSSDRAAEAFF
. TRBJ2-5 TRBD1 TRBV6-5 TGTGCCAGCAGTTACCGGGGACAGCCAACGACCCAGTACTTC CASSYRGQPTTQYF
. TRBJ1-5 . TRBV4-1 TGCGCCAGCAGCCAAGGGGGGGGTCAGCCCCAGCATTTT CASSQGGGQPQHF
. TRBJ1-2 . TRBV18 TGTGCCAGCTCACCAGGGGCCACTTATGGCTACACCTTC CASSPGATYGYTF
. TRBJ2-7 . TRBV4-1 TGCGCCAGCAGCCAATCCACTAGTTACGAGCAGTACTTC CASSQSTSYEQYF
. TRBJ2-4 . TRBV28 TGTGCCAGCAGTTTACAGGGAGGGGGAAACATTCAGTACTTC CASSLQGGGNIQYF
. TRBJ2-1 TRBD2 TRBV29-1 TGCAGCGTTGAAGATTGGGCTAGCGGGAGTCTGGCGAATGAGCAGTTCTTC CSVEDWASGSLANEQFF
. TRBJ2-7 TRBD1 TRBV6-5 TGTGCCAGCAGTAGGACAGGGGGCCTTTACGAGCAGTACTTC CASSRTGGLYEQYF
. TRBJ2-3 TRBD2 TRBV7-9 TGTGCCAGCAGCCGCGGGACTAGCGGGGGGCGCACAGATACGCAGTATTTT CASSRGTSGGRTDTQYF
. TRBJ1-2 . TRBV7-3 TGTGCCAGCAGCCAGTCAGGAGTCTATGGCTACACCTTC CASSQSGVYGYTF
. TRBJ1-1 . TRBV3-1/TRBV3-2 TGTGCCAGCAGCTTCAACCCAGGGAATCGAGGAACTGAAGCTTTCTTT CASSFNPGNRGTEAFF
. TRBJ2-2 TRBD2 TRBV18 TGTGCCAGCTCCCTAGCGGGAGCGAATACCGGGGAGCTGTTTTTT CASSLAGANTGELFF
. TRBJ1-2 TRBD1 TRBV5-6 TGTGCCAGCAGCCCCGACAGGGGGCAAGGTGGCTACACCTTC CASSPDRGQGGYTF
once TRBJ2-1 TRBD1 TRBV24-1 TGTGCCACCAGTGATTACAGGGGTCCAGCCTACAATGAGCAGTTCTTC CATSDYRGPAYNEQFF
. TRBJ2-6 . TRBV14 TGTGCCAGCAGCCGACTACCGGGGCAGGGCTCTGGGGCCAACGTCCTGACTTTC CASSRLPGQGSGANVLTF
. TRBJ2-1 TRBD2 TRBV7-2 TGTGCCAGCAGCTACCGCCTGGGGACTAGCGGGGGGCTATACAATGAGCAGTTCTTC CASSYRLGTSGGLYNEQFF
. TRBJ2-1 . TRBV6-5 TGTGCCAGCACTTTCCCCATAGTAGATGAGCAGTTCTTC CASTFPIVDEQFF
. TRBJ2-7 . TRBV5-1 TGCGCCAGCAGCTTGGTTGCAGGGGACTACTCCTACGAGCAGTACTTC CASSLVAGDYSYEQYF
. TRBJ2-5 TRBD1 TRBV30 TGTGCCTTGGGACAGGGGGGATCGGAGACCCAGTACTTC CALGQGGSETQYF
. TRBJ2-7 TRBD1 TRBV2 TGTGCCAGCAGGGACAGGGGGCTCGAGCAGTACTTC CASRDRGLEQYF
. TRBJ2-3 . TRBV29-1 TGCAGCGTTGGAGTGGATACGCAGTATTTT CSVGVDTQYF
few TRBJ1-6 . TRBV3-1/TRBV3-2 TGTGCCAGCAGCCAAGCGTGGGGCTTGCCCCTCCACTTT CASSQAWGLPLHF
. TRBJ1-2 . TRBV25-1 TGTGCCAGCAGTGAGGGGGGGACCAGAGCCTATGGCTACACCTTC CASSEGGTRAYGYTF
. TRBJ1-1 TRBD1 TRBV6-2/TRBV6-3 TGTGCCAGCAGTGGAGCCGGGACAGGGGTGACTGAAGCTTTCTTT CASSGAGTGVTEAFF
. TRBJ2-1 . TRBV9 TGTGCCAGCAGCGCCCGGGACGTAGAAAATGAGCAGTTCTTC CASSARDVENEQFF
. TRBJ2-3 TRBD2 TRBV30 TGTGCCTGGAGTGTGGGGGGGTCTGTAGATACGCAGTATTTT CAWSVGGSVDTQYF
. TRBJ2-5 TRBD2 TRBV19 TGTGCCAGTAGTTCCCTAGCGGGACCCCAAGAGACCCAGTACTTC CASSSLAGPQETQYF
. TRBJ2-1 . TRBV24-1 TGTGCCACCAGTGACGGAAACTACAATGAGCAGTTCTTC CATSDGNYNEQFF
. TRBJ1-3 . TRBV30 TGTGCCTGGACCCGACAAACAGCAGTCTCTGGAAACACCATATATTTT CAWTRQTAVSGNTIYF
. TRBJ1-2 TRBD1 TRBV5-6 TGTGCCAGCAGCCGGACGGACAGGCGGGTCTATGGCTACACCTTC CASSRTDRRVYGYTF
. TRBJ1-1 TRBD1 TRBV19 TGTGCCAGTAGTGGGGGACAGTCTCACATGAACACTGAAGCTTTCTTT CASSGGQSHMNTEAFF
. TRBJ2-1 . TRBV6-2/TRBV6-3 TGTGCCAGCAGTTACGACCCGAACCCGCTCAATGAGCAGTTCTTC CASSYDPNPLNEQFF
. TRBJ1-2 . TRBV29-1 TGCAGCGTGAGCATAGGAGGGTCTGGCTACACCTTC CSVSIGGSGYTF
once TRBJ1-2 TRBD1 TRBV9 TGTGCCAGCAGCATACGGGGACAGGGTGACGGCTACACCTTC CASSIRGQGDGYTF
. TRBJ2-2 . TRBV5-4 TGTGCCAGCAGCTTGGATAACACCGGGGAGCTGTTTTTT CASSLDNTGELFF
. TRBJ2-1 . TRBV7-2 TGTGCCAGCATCCCCGGGGGATACAATGAGCAGTTCTTC CASIPGGYNEQFF
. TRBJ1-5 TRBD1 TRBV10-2 TGCGCCACCGGACAGGGGCAGCTCAATCAGCCCCAGCATTTT CATGQGQLNQPQHF
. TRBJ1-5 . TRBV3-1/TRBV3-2 TGTGCCAGCAGCGGAGGCCGGGGCAATCAGCCCCAGCATTTT CASSGGRGNQPQHF
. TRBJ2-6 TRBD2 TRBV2 TGTGCCAGCAGAGGGACTAGCGGGAGAGCTGGGGCCAACGTCCTGACTTTC CASRGTSGRAGANVLTF
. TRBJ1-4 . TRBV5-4 TGTGCCAGCAGCTTGGTTGGTGCGGGAGGTAATGAAAAACTGTTTTTT CASSLVGAGGNEKLFF
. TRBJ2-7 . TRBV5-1 TGCGCCAGCAGCTTGGACAGGGTAGAAGAGCAGTACTTC CASSLDRVEEQYF
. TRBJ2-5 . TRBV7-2 TGTGCCAGCAGCTTAGCTGGGAGTCAGAGTGAGACCCAGTACTTC CASSLAGSQSETQYF
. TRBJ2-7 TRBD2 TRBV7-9 TGTGCCAGCAGCTTAGTATCAGGGAGGGCGTACGAGCAGTACTTC CASSLVSGRAYEQYF
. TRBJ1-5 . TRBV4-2 TGTGCCAGCAGCCAAGTAATGTTAGGGGGTCAGCCCCAGCATTTT CASSQVMLGGQPQHF
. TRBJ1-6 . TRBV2 TGTGCCAGCATGGGAGGGATATCCTATAATTCACCCCTCCACTTT CASMGGISYNSPLHF
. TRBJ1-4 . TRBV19 TGTGCCAGTAGCGAGCTGGGGACCCATAGTGAAAAACTGTTTTTT CASSELGTHSEKLFF
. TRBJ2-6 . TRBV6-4 TGTGCCAGCAGTGGGCTACCAGGGGCCAACGTCCTGACTTTC CASSGLPGANVLTF
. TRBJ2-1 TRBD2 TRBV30 TGTGCCTGGAGTGTAAGGCGAACTAGCGGGGGCCCCGGCAATGAGCAGTTCTTC CAWSVRRTSGGPGNEQFF
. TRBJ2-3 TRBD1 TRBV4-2 TGTGCCACCGATTGGGACAGGAGGGTAAAGACAGATACGCAGTATTTT CATDWDRRVKTDTQYF
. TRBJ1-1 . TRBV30 TGTGCCTGGAGTGGCCCGGGAGCTTTCTTT CAWSGPGAFF
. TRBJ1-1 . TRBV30 TGTGCCTGGAGTCTTGGACTGATGAACACTGAAGCTTTCTTT CAWSLGLMNTEAFF